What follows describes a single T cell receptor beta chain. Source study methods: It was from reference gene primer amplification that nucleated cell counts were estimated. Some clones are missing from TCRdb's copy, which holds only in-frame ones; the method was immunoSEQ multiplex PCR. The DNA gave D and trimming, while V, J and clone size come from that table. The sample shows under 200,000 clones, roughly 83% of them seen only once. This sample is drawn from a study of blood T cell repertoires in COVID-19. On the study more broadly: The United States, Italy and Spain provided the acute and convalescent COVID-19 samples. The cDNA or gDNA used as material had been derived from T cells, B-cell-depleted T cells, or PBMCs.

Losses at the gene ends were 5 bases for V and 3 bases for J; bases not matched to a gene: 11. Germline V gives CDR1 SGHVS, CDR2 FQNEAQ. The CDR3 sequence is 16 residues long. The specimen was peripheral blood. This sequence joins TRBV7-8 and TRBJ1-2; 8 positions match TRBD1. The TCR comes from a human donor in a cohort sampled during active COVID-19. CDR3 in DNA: TGTGCCAGCAGCCTTTACGGACAGGGACGAGACTATGGCTACACCTTC. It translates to CASSLYGQGRDYGYTF.